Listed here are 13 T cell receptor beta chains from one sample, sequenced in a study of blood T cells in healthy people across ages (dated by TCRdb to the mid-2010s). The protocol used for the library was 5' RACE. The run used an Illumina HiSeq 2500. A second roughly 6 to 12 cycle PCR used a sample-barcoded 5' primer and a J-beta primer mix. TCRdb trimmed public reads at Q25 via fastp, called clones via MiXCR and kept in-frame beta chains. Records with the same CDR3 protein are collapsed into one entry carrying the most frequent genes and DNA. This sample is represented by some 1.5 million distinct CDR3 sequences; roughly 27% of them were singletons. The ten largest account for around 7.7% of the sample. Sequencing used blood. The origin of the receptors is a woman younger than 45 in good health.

In nucleotides, the CDR3 is TGTGCCAGCAGTGAATACGCCCCGGGGGCAGGGGAGACCCAGTACTTC. Encoded protein: CASSEYAPGAGETQYF. The chain combines TRBV25-1 with TRBJ2-5; either TRBD1 or TRBD2 may fit D (6 bases each). Germline loops: CDR1 MGHDK, CDR2 SYGVNS. This CDR3 comprises 16 residues. V was cut by 0 bases and J by 5 bases, with 16 bases left in between.

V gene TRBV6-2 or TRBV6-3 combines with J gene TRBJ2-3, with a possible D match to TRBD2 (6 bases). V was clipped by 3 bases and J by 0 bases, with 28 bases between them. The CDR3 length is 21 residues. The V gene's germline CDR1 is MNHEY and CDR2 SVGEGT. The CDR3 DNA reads TGTGCCAGCAGTTATACCCTGGACGAGGGCGGGATCATAGTCAGCACAGATACGCAGTATTTT. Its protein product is CASSYTLDEGGIIVSTDTQYF.

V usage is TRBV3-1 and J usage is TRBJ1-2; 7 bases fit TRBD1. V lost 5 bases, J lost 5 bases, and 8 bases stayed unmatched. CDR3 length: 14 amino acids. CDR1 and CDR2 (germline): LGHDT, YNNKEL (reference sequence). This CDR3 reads CASSELDRSYGYTF. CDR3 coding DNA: TGTGCCAGCAGCGAGCTGGACAGGAGTTATGGCTACACCTTC. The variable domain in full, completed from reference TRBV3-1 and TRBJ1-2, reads DTAVSQTPKYLVTQMGNDKSIKCEQNLGHDTMYWYKQDSKKFLKIMFSYNNKELIINETVPNRFSPKSPDKAHLNLHINSLELGDSAVYFCASSELDRSYGYTFGSGTRLTVV.

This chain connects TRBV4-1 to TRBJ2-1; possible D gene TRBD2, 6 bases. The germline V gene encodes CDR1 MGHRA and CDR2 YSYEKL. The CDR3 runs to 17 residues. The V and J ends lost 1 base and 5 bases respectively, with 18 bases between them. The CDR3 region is CASSQAGVAETNNEQFF. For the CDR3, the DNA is TGCGCCAGCAGCCAAGCTGGGGTAGCGGAAACGAACAATGAGCAGTTCTTC.

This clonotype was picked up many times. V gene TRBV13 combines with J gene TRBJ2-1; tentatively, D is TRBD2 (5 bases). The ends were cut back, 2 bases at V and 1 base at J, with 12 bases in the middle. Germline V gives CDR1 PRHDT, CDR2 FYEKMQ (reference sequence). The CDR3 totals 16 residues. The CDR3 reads CASSLLAGVSYNEQFF. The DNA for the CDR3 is TGTGCCAGCAGCTTACTGGCGGGCGTGTCCTACAATGAGCAGTTCTTC.

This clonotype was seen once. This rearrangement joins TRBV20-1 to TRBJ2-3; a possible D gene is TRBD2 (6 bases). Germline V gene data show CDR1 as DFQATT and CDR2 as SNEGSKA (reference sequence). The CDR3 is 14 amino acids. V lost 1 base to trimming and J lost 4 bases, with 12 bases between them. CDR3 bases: TGCAGTGCTAGAGGGGACTTCCCGGCAGATACGCAGTATTTT. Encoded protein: CSARGDFPADTQYF.

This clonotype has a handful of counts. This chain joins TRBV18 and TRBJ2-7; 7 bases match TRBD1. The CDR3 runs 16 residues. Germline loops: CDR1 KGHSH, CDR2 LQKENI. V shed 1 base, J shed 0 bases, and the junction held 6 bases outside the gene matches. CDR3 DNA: TGTGCCAGCTCACCACTCGGACAGGAGTTCTCCTACGAGCAGTACTTC. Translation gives CASSPLGQEFSYEQYF.

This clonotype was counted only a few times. The CDR3 is CASSNRQGGTYNEQFF. The CDR3 DNA is TGTGCCAGCAGCAACAGACAGGGAGGTACCTACAATGAGCAGTTCTTC. The chain couples TRBV7-6 to TRBJ2-1; TRBD1 might be the D (7 bases). The CDR3 extends over 16 amino acids. V lost 5 bases to trimming and J lost 2 bases, with 16 bases between them. Looked up from germline, CDR1 is SGHVS and CDR2 is FNYEAQ.

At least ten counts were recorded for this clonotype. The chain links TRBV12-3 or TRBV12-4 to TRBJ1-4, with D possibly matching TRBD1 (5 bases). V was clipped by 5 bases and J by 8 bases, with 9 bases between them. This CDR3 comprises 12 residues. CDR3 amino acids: CASSRGSEKLFF. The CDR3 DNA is TGTGCCAGCAGTCGGGGCTCCGAAAAACTGTTTTTT.

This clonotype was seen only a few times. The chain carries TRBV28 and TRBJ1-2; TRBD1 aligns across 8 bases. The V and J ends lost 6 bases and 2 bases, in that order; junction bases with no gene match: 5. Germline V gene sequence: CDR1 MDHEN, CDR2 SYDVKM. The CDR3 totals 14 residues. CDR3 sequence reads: CASRYRGRNYGYTF. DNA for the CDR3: TGTGCCAGCAGATACAGGGGGAGAAACTATGGCTACACCTTC.

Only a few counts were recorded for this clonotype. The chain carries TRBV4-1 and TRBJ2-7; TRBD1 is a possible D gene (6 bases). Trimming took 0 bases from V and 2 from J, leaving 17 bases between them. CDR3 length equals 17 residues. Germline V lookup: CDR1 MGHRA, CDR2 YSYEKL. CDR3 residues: CASSQDGGTPGPYEQYF. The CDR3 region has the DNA TGCGCCAGCAGCCAAGATGGGGGCACCCCGGGACCCTACGAGCAGTACTTC.

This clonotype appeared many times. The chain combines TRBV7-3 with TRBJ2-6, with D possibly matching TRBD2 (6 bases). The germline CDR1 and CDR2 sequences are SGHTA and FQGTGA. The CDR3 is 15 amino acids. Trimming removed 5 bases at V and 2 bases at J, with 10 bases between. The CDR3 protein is CASSPGGTGANVLTF. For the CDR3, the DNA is TGTGCCAGCAGCCCTGGGGGGACTGGGGCCAACGTCCTGACTTTC.

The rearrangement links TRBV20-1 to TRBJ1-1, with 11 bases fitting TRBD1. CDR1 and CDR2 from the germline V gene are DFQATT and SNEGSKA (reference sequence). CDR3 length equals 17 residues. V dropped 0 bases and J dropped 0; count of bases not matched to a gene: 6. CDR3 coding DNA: TGCAGTGCTAGAGATGCGGGACAGGGGGTCTTGAACACTGAAGCTTTCTTT. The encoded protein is CSARDAGQGVLNTEAFF.